Below are 20 T cell receptor beta chains sequenced from a single sample in a study of cytotoxic CD8 clonotypes in ibrutinib-treated CLL. The table came from immunoSEQ multiplex PCR; TCRdb's copy has only in-frame clones and leaves some out. The sample has about 270,000 clones, approximately 79% seen once. The starting material was PBMCs, obtained at disease progression, from a patient treated with ibrutinib. The source is a human donor with chronic lymphocytic leukemia.

This chain links TRBV9 with TRBJ1-4; 9 bases map to TRBD1. CDR1 and CDR2 (germline): SGDLS, YYNGEE. This CDR3 is 18 amino acids long. Trimming at V came to 3 bases and at J to 2 bases, leaving 11 bases not matched to a gene. The CDR3 sequence: CASSARPGTGRTNEKLFF. The CDR3 DNA is TGTGCCAGCAGCGCCCGTCCCGGGACAGGGCGTACTAATGAAAAACTGTTTTTT. The whole variable domain, filled in from reference TRBV9 and TRBJ1-4, reads DSGVTQTPKHLITATGQRVTLRCSPRSGDLSVYWYQQSLDQGLQFLIQYYNGEERAKGNILERFSAQQFPDLHSELNLSSLELGDSALYFCASSARPGTGRTNEKLFFGSGTQLSVL.

This clone has more than one count but fewer than ten. The J gene is TRBJ2-7, the V gene TRBV29-1; D possibly corresponds to TRBD2 (6 bases). The V gene's germline CDR1 is SQVTM and CDR2 ANQGSEA. The CDR3 loop spans 14 amino acids. V lost 5 bases and J lost 1, with 15 bases in between. This chain's CDR3 is CSVRGTDRSYEQYF. The CDR3 nucleotides are TGCAGCGTTCGTGGGACTGATCGTTCCTACGAGCAGTACTTC.

The chain links TRBV4-1 to TRBJ1-3; D unclear. Germline loops: CDR1 MGHRA, CDR2 YSYEKL. V shed 0 bases and J shed 7 bases, with 13 bases lying between them. This CDR3 is built from 15 residues. The CDR3 region is CASSQDLGIVNTIYF. The CDR3 DNA sequence: TGCGCCAGCAGCCAAGATTTAGGGATCGTCAACACCATATATTTT.

This clone was picked up one time. The chain carries TRBV2 and TRBJ1-1, with 8 bases fitting TRBD1. The CDR3 totals 17 residues. Germline-derived CDR1 and CDR2 are SNHLY and FYNNEI. Trimming cost V 1 base and J 0 bases; bases outside gene matches: 7. This CDR3 is CASSEGWPGGLNTEAFF. The CDR3 region has the DNA TGTGCCAGCAGTGAAGGGTGGCCAGGGGGCCTGAACACTGAAGCTTTCTTT.

This chain links TRBV7-9 with TRBJ2-3, with 8 bases aligning to TRBD2. Germline V gene sequence: CDR1 SEHNR, CDR2 FQNEAQ (reference sequence). With V trimmed by 5 bases and J by 3 bases, 13 bases remained unmatched. The CDR3 consists of 17 residues. In DNA, the CDR3 is TGTGCCAGCAGCACACCAAGCGGGAGAGGTGGTACAGATACGCAGTATTTT. It is translated as CASSTPSGRGGTDTQYF.

V usage is TRBV19 and J usage is TRBJ2-5; D might be TRBD1 or TRBD2, each matching 5 bases. The V and J ends lost 5 bases and 4 bases respectively, with 20 bases between them. The CDR3 consists of 16 residues. Looked up from germline, CDR1 is LNHDA and CDR2 is SQIVND (reference sequence). This CDR3 is CASSPRPGRLLETQYF. The CDR3 nucleotides read TGTGCCAGTAGTCCACGTCCGGGACGTCTTCTAGAGACCCAGTACTTC.

This clone has just a few counts. The chain carries TRBV7-2 and TRBJ2-3; D remains ambiguous. V lost 5 bases and J lost 2, with 8 bases in between. The CDR3 extends over 13 amino acids. CDR1 and CDR2 from the germline V gene are SGHTA and FQGNSA. The CDR3 DNA follows: TGTGCCAGCAGCCTGGTAAACACAGATACGCAGTATTTT. Its protein product is CASSLVNTDTQYF.

The V gene is TRBV10-2, the J gene TRBJ2-1; D gene uncertain. Trimming cost V 7 bases and J 8 bases, with 9 bases left between them. Germline loops: CDR1 WSHSY, CDR2 SAAADI. The CDR3 is 11 amino acids. CDR3: CASMGYDEQFF. The CDR3 DNA reads as TGCGCCAGCATGGGGTATGATGAGCAGTTCTTC.

V is TRBV10-3 and J is TRBJ2-3; D is uncertain. This CDR3 comprises 14 residues. Trimming stripped 3 bases from V and 0 bases from J, with 7 bases between. Germline CDR1 reads ENHRY; CDR2 reads SYGVKD. CDR3 DNA sequence: TGTGCCATCAGTGATTCAGCAAGCACAGATACGCAGTATTTT. Protein: CAISDSASTDTQYF.

This clone was recorded a few times. The chain employs TRBV9 and TRBJ2-7; the D gene is possibly TRBD2 (6 bases). Per germline, CDR1 SGDLS and CDR2 YYNGEE. The CDR3 loop spans 14 amino acids. Trimming took 3 bases from V and 3 from J, leaving 13 bases between them. CDR3 sequence (DNA): TGTGCCAGCAGCGCCTCCGGGACTGACTACGAGCAGTACTTC. Protein: CASSASGTDYEQYF.

The chain recombines TRBV28 with TRBJ2-7; 10 bases map to TRBD1. The germline V gene has CDR1 MDHEN and CDR2 SYDVKM. The CDR3 has 15 amino acids. The V gene end was trimmed by 2 bases and the J gene end by 7 bases; junction bases not matched to a gene: 8. As DNA, the CDR3 is TGTGCCAGCAGTTTAACACCGGGACAGGGGATTGAGCAGTACTTC. Its translation is CASSLTPGQGIEQYF.

Concerning this clone itself: A read error may explain this, as a much larger clone is one base away. The identical CDR3 is also encoded by other nucleotide sequences in the sample. The J gene is TRBJ2-3, the V gene TRBV5-1; D not certain. CDR3 size: 12 residues. Trimming took 0 bases from V and 4 from J, leaving 3 bases between them. Germline V gene data show CDR1 as SGHRS and CDR2 as YFSETQ. The CDR3 sequence is CASSLVADTQYF. The CDR3 nucleotides read TGCGCCAGCAGCTTGGTTGCAGATACGCAGTATTTT. Drawing the rest from reference TRBV5-1 and TRBJ2-3, the complete variable domain is KAGVTQTPRYLIKTRGQQVTLSCSPISGHRSVSWYQQTPGQGLQFLFEYFSETQRNKGNFPGRFSGRQFSNSRSEMNVSTLELGDSALYLCASSLVADTQYFGPGTRLTVL.

The J gene is TRBJ2-3, the V gene TRBV10-3; D is possibly TRBD1 (6 bases). Looked up from germline, CDR1 is ENHRY and CDR2 is SYGVKD. The V and J ends lost 0 bases and 13 bases respectively, with 14 bases between them. The CDR3 loop spans 13 amino acids. Written as DNA, the CDR3 is TGTGCCATCAGTGAGTCCGGGACAATCTTTGAGTATTTT. It translates to CAISESGTIFEYF.

The chain carries TRBV7-9 and TRBJ2-2; no reliable D call. CDR3 length: 16 residues. Germline V gene lookup returns CDR1 SEHNR and CDR2 FQNEAQ (reference sequence). V lost 1 base, J lost 7 bases, and 16 bases lay in between. CDR3 nucleotides: TGTGCCAGCAGCTTAGAGACTTTAAGGGCTGTCGGGGAGCTGTTTTTT. This sequence encodes CASSLETLRAVGELFF.

The genes are TRBV20-1 and TRBJ1-5; D is unresolved. Trimming left V 7 bases short and J 2 bases short, with 0 bases between. The CDR3 runs to 9 residues. The germline gives CDR1 DFQATT, CDR2 SNEGSKA (reference sequence). CDR3 nucleotide sequence: TGCAGTGGCAATCAGCCCCAGCATTTT. Protein sequence: CSGNQPQHF.

This chain connects TRBV7-9 to TRBJ2-5; D ambiguous. CDR3 size: 15 residues. Trimming took 5 bases from V and 2 from J, leaving 15 bases between them. CDR1 and CDR2 from the germline V gene are SEHNR and FQNEAQ (reference sequence). The CDR3 DNA is TGTGCCAGCAGCCTCCCCTCGGGCGTTCAAGAGACCCAGTACTTC. Translated: CASSLPSGVQETQYF.

This chain connects TRBV19 to TRBJ1-4; TRBD1 matches 9 bases. Germline-derived CDR1 and CDR2 are LNHDA and SQIVND (reference sequence). The CDR3 length is 15 residues. The junction had 12 bases not matched to a gene; V was cut back by 6 bases and J by 10 bases. The CDR3 DNA sequence: TGTGCCAGTAGACCCGTGGGACAGGGCGGGGGAAAACTGTTTTTT. It yields the protein CASRPVGQGGGKLFF.

The genes are TRBV7-2 and TRBJ2-7; 8 bases align to TRBD2. V lost 3 bases, J lost 6 bases, and 7 bases stayed unmatched. From germline, CDR1 is SGHTA and CDR2 FQGNSA. This CDR3 has 14 amino acids. The CDR3 spells CASSFRLAWSEQYF. The CDR3 DNA follows: TGTGCCAGCAGCTTCAGACTAGCGTGGTCCGAGCAGTACTTC.

This CDR3 reads CASSLTSGGLYEQYF. The CDR3 bases are TGTGCCAGTAGTCTCACTAGCGGGGGCCTTTACGAGCAGTACTTC. The J gene is TRBJ2-7, the V gene TRBV19; 11 bases match TRBD2. V shed 5 bases and J 4 bases; nucleotides not matched to a gene: 7. The CDR3 covers 15 residues. In germline, CDR1 is LNHDA, CDR2 SQIVND (reference sequence).

In its sample, this clone was seen once. The chain combines TRBV5-6 with TRBJ2-1; possibly TRBD1 for D (6 bases). Germline CDR1 and CDR2: SGHDT and YYEEEE. CDR3 size: 13 residues. V was pared by 6 bases and J by 4 bases, with 11 bases between. Here the CDR3 DNA reads TGTGCCAGCACCAGGGGACCTTACAATGAGCAGTTCTTC. Its translation: CASTRGPYNEQFF.